One sample yielded the 25 T cell receptor beta chains listed below, sequenced in a study of blood T cell repertoires in COVID-19. Libraries were prepared by immunoSEQ multiplex PCR; TCRdb keeps only in-frame clonotypes and omits some of them. The sample lists 250,000 to 300,000 clones, approximately 85% occurring once. The sequenced material came from PBMCs or T cells enriched from blood (not recorded which). Every receptor here comes from a woman aged 45-65 years who had recovered from COVID-19.

The chain combines TRBV7-8 with TRBJ2-1, with 7 bases lining up with TRBD1. This CDR3 is 14 amino acids long. CDR1 SGHVS and CDR2 FQNEAQ come from the germline V gene. V lost 3 bases to trimming and J lost 9 bases; unmatched junction nucleotides: 8. The CDR3 spells CASSLTGRVSEQFF. CDR3 in DNA: TGTGCCAGCAGCTTGACAGGGAGAGTGAGTGAGCAGTTCTTC.

The rearrangement links TRBV5-6 to TRBJ2-1; D call uncertain. Germline values: CDR1 SGHDT, CDR2 YYEEEE. With 1 base removed from V and 7 bases from J, the gap between germline ends came to 6 bases. The CDR3 spans 12 residues. DNA of the CDR3: TGTGCCAGCAGCTTGCTTTTAAATGAGCAGTTCTTC. Residues: CASSLLLNEQFF.

The rearrangement links TRBV2 to TRBJ1-3, with a weak D call TRBD1 (5 bases). The CDR3 is 17 amino acids. Germline loops: CDR1 SNHLY, CDR2 FYNNEI. The ends were cut back, 7 bases at V and 0 bases at J, with 19 bases in the middle. In DNA, the CDR3 is TGTGCCAGCACCTGGGGCCTCTCTACCCTCTCTGGAAACACCATATATTTT. It specifies CASTWGLSTLSGNTIYF.

The chain recombines TRBV11-2 with TRBJ1-1; D may be TRBD1 (5 bases). The CDR3 totals 15 residues. V shed 1 base and J shed 4 bases, with 13 bases lying between them. Germline CDR1 and CDR2: SGHAT and FQNNGV. CDR3 loop: CASSLVRGEGTEAFF. DNA for the CDR3: TGTGCCAGCAGCTTAGTCCGAGGGGAGGGCACTGAAGCTTTCTTT.

This clone appeared once. The V call is TRBV2, the J call TRBJ2-7; 8 bases agree with TRBD2. The trim removed 5 bases at V and 3 bases at J, leaving 12 bases unmatched. The CDR3 spans 16 residues. Germline V CDR1 and CDR2: SNHLY, FYNNEI. The CDR3 reads CASSYSWTSHLYEQYF. CDR3 bases: TGTGCCAGCAGTTACTCATGGACTAGCCACCTCTACGAGCAGTACTTC. Looking up the rest from reference TRBV2 and TRBJ2-7 gives the full variable domain: EPEVTQTPSHQVTQMGQEVILRCVPISNHLYFYWYRQILGQKVEFLVSFYNNEISEKSEIFDDQFSVERPDGSNFTLKIRSTKLEDSAMYFCASSYSWTSHLYEQYFGPGTRLTVT.

The rearrangement uses TRBV23-1 and TRBJ1-2, with 8 bases fitting TRBD1. TRBV23-1 is classed as an ORF, of uncertain function. The CDR3 extends over 15 amino acids. V lost 0 bases, J lost 8 bases, and 8 bases stayed unmatched. The CDR3 loop is CASSQSTQGTGGYTF. Written as DNA, the CDR3 is TGCGCCAGCAGTCAATCGACGCAGGGGACAGGAGGCTACACCTTC.

This rearrangement joins TRBV29-1 to TRBJ1-2, with D uncertain. The CDR3 loop spans 17 amino acids. Trimming removed 6 bases at V and 0 bases at J, with 23 bases between. Germline V lookup: CDR1 SQVTM, CDR2 ANQGSEA. This chain's CDR3 is CSVPRWTPELSNYGYTF. The DNA for the CDR3 is TGCAGCGTCCCCCGCTGGACTCCCGAACTATCTAACTATGGCTACACCTTC.

This clone occurred a few times. The rearrangement joins TRBV5-1 to TRBJ2-3, with TRBD1 matching 7 bases. Trimming took 0 bases from V and 3 from J; bases not matched to a gene: 4. The CDR3 covers 15 residues. Germline assignment: CDR1 SGHRS and CDR2 YFSETQ. The CDR3 reads CASSLGDSYTDTQYF. The CDR3 DNA is TGCGCCAGCAGCTTGGGGGACAGTTATACAGATACGCAGTATTTT.

The chain recombines TRBV6-5 with TRBJ2-1; 8 nucleotides line up with TRBD2. Trimming took 9 bases from V and 4 from J; bases not matched to a gene: 11. CDR1 is MNHEY, CDR2 SVGAGI, per germline. This CDR3 is 15 amino acids long. The CDR3 sequence: CASTGGGRRYNEQFF. CDR3 nucleotides: TGTGCCAGTACCGGGGGCGGGAGGAGGTACAATGAGCAGTTCTTC.

The V call is TRBV9, the J call TRBJ1-3, with D tentatively TRBD1 (6 bases). Trimming cost V 0 bases and J 1 base, with 8 bases left between them. In germline, CDR1 is SGDLS, CDR2 YYNGEE. The CDR3 is 15 residues long. The CDR3 reads CASSVEQGSGNTIYF. CDR3 sequence (DNA): TGTGCCAGCAGCGTAGAACAGGGATCTGGAAACACCATATATTTT.

This clone was counted many times. The chain employs TRBV7-2 and TRBJ2-1, with 7 bases aligning to TRBD2. Per germline, CDR1 SGHTA and CDR2 FQGNSA. The CDR3 loop spans 15 amino acids. J gave up 8 bases and V 2 bases, and 9 bases lay outside the gene matches. CDR3 protein: CASSLTTGLEDEQFF. The CDR3 nucleotides read TGTGCCAGCAGCTTAACGACTGGACTAGAAGATGAGCAGTTCTTC.

The V gene is TRBV12-3 or TRBV12-4, the J gene TRBJ1-1; TRBD1 is a possible D gene (5 bases). The V end lost 8 bases, the J end lost 0 bases, and 10 bases lay between the germline ends. This CDR3 has 13 residues. The CDR3 sequence: CASHSGMNTEAFF. CDR3 DNA sequence: TGTGCCAGCCATTCAGGGATGAACACTGAAGCTTTCTTT.

The chain has TRBV6-2 or TRBV6-3 and TRBJ2-1, with TRBD2 matching over 10 bases. Looked up from germline, CDR1 is MNHEY and CDR2 is SVGEGT. This CDR3 comprises 15 residues. Trimming took 0 bases from V and 6 from J; bases not matched to a gene: 2. The CDR3 loop reads CASSYSTSGPNEQFF. CDR3 in DNA: TGTGCCAGCAGTTACTCGACTAGCGGGCCCAATGAGCAGTTCTTC.

In its sample, this clone was seen once. The rearrangement uses TRBV18 and TRBJ2-4; no clear D. The length of the CDR3 is 12 residues. Trimming left V 1 base short and J 8 bases short, with 6 bases between. Germline V gene lookup returns CDR1 KGHSH and CDR2 LQKENI. The CDR3 loop is CASSPRQDIQYF. In DNA form, the CDR3 reads TGTGCCAGCTCACCACGTCAGGACATTCAGTACTTC.

The rearrangement joins TRBV7-8 to TRBJ2-2; no firm D call. The CDR3 spans 14 residues. CDR1 and CDR2 (germline): SGHVS, FQNEAQ. The V and J ends lost 3 bases and 7 bases respectively, with 12 bases between them. This CDR3 reads CASSFFVADGELFF. The CDR3 DNA reads as TGTGCCAGCAGCTTCTTTGTAGCTGACGGGGAGCTGTTTTTT.

The rearrangement uses TRBV7-2 and TRBJ2-2; 10 bases match TRBD2. The germline V gene encodes CDR1 SGHTA and CDR2 FQGNSA. The CDR3 consists of 18 residues. V shed 5 bases and J 4 bases; nucleotides not matched to a gene: 13. CDR3 sequence: CASSPRSGRAYFTGELFF. The DNA for the CDR3 is TGTGCCAGCAGCCCAAGAAGCGGGAGGGCATACTTCACCGGGGAGCTGTTTTTT.

V usage is TRBV19 and J usage is TRBJ1-2; 8 bases line up with TRBD1. CDR1 is LNHDA, CDR2 SQIVND, per germline (reference sequence). The ends lost 3 bases at V and 7 bases at J; junction bases unmatched: 7. This CDR3 comprises 14 residues. The CDR3 coding sequence is TGTGCCAGTAGTATCCAGGGGGCGGGGAGTGGCTACACCTTC. Protein: CASSIQGAGSGYTF.

The chain carries TRBV5-4 and TRBJ2-3; 7 positions match TRBD2. V lost 1 base and J lost 0; bases outside the gene matches: 2. CDR1 and CDR2 from the germline V gene are SGHNT and YYREEE (reference sequence). The CDR3 consists of 15 residues. The CDR3 region is CASSLPSGSTDTQYF. In DNA, the CDR3 is TGTGCCAGCAGCTTGCCTAGCGGTAGCACAGATACGCAGTATTTT.

V and J are TRBV28 and TRBJ1-5; D may be TRBD1 (5 bases). The V end was cut by 7 bases, the J end by 4 bases, with 14 bases between. There are 14 residues in the CDR3. Germline values: CDR1 MDHEN, CDR2 SYDVKM. This CDR3 is CASTLRQINQPQHF. The CDR3 region has the DNA TGTGCCAGCACTCTGAGACAGATTAATCAGCCCCAGCATTTT.

The chain links TRBV18 to TRBJ2-2; 7 bases agree with TRBD1. This CDR3 contains 14 residues. Per germline, CDR1 KGHSH and CDR2 LQKENI. The J segment lost 4 bases and the V segment lost 4 bases, leaving 3 bases of the junction unmatched. The CDR3 is CASSRGQTTGELFF. The CDR3 DNA reads as TGTGCCAGCTCACGGGGACAGACCACCGGGGAGCTGTTTTTT.

This chain links TRBV10-3 with TRBJ1-2; 8 bases are a match to TRBD1. V shed 4 bases, J shed 6 bases, and the junction held 4 bases outside the gene matches. CDR3 size: 13 residues. The germline V gene has CDR1 ENHRY and CDR2 SYGVKD. The CDR3 here is CAISARTGNGYTF. The CDR3 DNA reads as TGTGCCATCAGTGCCCGGACAGGGAATGGCTACACCTTC.

Only one count was recorded for this clone. The chain employs TRBV2 and TRBJ1-2; D is ambiguous. Trimming stripped 9 bases from V and 3 bases from J, with 17 bases between. This CDR3 contains 14 residues. CDR1 is SNHLY, CDR2 FYNNEI, per germline. CDR3 nucleotides: TGTGCCAGTTCGAGGGTTCTGGCGGACTATGGCTACACCTTC. This sequence encodes CASSRVLADYGYTF.

The CDR3: CATGLAGGTDTQYF. The CDR3 DNA sequence: TGTGCCACCGGACTAGCGGGAGGCACAGATACGCAGTATTTT. The J gene is TRBJ2-3, the V gene TRBV24-1; TRBD2 matches at 13 bases. J was trimmed by 1 base and V by 9 bases; bases with no gene match: 0. The CDR3 runs 14 residues. Germline V CDR1 and CDR2: KGHDR, SFDVKD.

V and J are TRBV19 and TRBJ1-6; no clear D. CDR1 and CDR2 (germline): LNHDA, SQIVND (reference sequence). The CDR3 consists of 14 residues. V was clipped by 5 bases and J by 7 bases, with 12 bases between them. The CDR3 sequence: CASSERLGNSPLHF. The CDR3 DNA is TGTGCCAGTAGTGAGAGGCTCGGGAATTCACCCCTCCACTTT.

V usage is TRBV7-9 and J usage is TRBJ2-1, with 11 bases identical to TRBD2. The V and J ends lost 5 bases and 4 bases, in that order; junction bases with no gene match: 7. This CDR3 has 16 residues. In germline, CDR1 is SEHNR, CDR2 FQNEAQ (reference sequence). The CDR3 here is CASSTRTSGSYNEQFF. CDR3 nucleotides: TGTGCCAGCAGCACCCGGACTAGCGGGTCTTACAATGAGCAGTTCTTC.